Listed here are 23 T cell receptor beta chains from one sample, sequenced in a study of shared clonotypes between healthy human individuals. TCRdb keeps only in-frame clones here, not all; method: immunoSEQ multiplex PCR. The data contain about 610,000 clones, about 96% of them singletons. Sequenced: naive CD4+ T cells sorted from blood. The subset denotes: CD45RA+ positively selected. The receptors come from a woman under 40 in good health.

V is TRBV2 and J is TRBJ1-1; D is perhaps TRBD1 (5 bases). The CDR3 contains 16 residues. V shed 4 bases and J shed 5 bases, with 20 bases lying between them. The germline CDR1 and CDR2 sequences are SNHLY and FYNNEI. The CDR3 DNA is TGTGCCAGCAGTGTTCAGGACCGATTTCGGGGGACTGAAGCTTTCTTT. Its translation is CASSVQDRFRGTEAFF. Looking up the rest from reference TRBV2 and TRBJ1-1 gives the full variable domain: EPEVTQTPSHQVTQMGQEVILRCVPISNHLYFYWYRQILGQKVEFLVSFYNNEISEKSEIFDDQFSVERPDGSNFTLKIRSTKLEDSAMYFCASSVQDRFRGTEAFFGQGTRLTVV.

Worth noting for this clone: Other DNA sequences in this specimen translate into the identical CDR3. The chain has TRBV5-1 and TRBJ2-5, with D perhaps TRBD2 (5 bases). This CDR3 contains 13 residues. V was cut by 0 bases and J by 2 bases, with 5 bases left in between. Germline V lookup: CDR1 SGHRS, CDR2 YFSETQ. CDR3 bases: TGCGCCAGCAGCTTGGGGACTCAAGAGACCCAGTACTTC. Its protein is CASSLGTQETQYF.

This clone was seen once. The V and J genes are TRBV19 and TRBJ2-2, with 8 bases identical to TRBD1. This CDR3 has 14 residues. CDR1 LNHDA and CDR2 SQIVND come from the germline V gene (reference sequence). J lost 3 bases, V lost 5 bases, and 2 bases had no gene match. Written as DNA, the CDR3 is TGTGCCAGTAGTGGACAGGGTTACACCGGGGAGCTGTTTTTT. This sequence encodes CASSGQGYTGELFF.

The CDR3 nucleotides are TGTGCCAGTAGTAGCCGGGACACGGGAAACACCATATATTTT. Protein product: CASSSRDTGNTIYF. The chain recombines TRBV19 with TRBJ1-3, with D possibly TRBD1 on 6 matching bases. This CDR3 has 14 amino acids. Trimming cost V 4 bases and J 4 bases, with 11 bases left between them. Germline loops: CDR1 LNHDA, CDR2 SQIVND (reference sequence).

The V call is TRBV28, the J call TRBJ1-1; no definite D call. This CDR3 is 12 amino acids long. The V and J ends lost 7 bases and 8 bases respectively, with 14 bases between them. CDR1 is MDHEN and CDR2 is SYDVKM in the germline V gene. This CDR3 is CASTDTRDEAFF. CDR3 DNA: TGTGCCAGCACCGACACAAGAGACGAAGCTTTCTTT.

This clone has just one count. J is TRBJ1-2 and V is TRBV28; 8 bases fit TRBD1. Trimming at V came to 6 bases and at J to 0 bases, leaving 3 bases not matched to a gene. The CDR3 covers 14 residues. Germline V gene sequence: CDR1 MDHEN, CDR2 SYDVKM. DNA for the CDR3: TGTGCCAGCAGCGACAGGGGAGCTAACTATGGCTACACCTTC. Encoded protein: CASSDRGANYGYTF.

In this sample, this clone turned up once. This chain uses TRBV27 with TRBJ2-3; 8 bases are a match to TRBD1. Germline V gives CDR1 MNHEY, CDR2 SMNVEV (reference sequence). The CDR3 is 15 amino acids. The junction had 6 bases not matched to a gene; V was cut back by 5 bases and J by 2 bases. The CDR3 nucleotides are TGTGCCAGCAGTCAGGACAGGGTAATCACAGATACGCAGTATTTT. Translating gives CASSQDRVITDTQYF.

V and J are TRBV11-2 and TRBJ2-3; D gene ambiguous. Between the trimmed V and J ends, which lost 5 bases and 2 bases, there was a span of 11 bases. This CDR3 comprises 14 residues. The V gene's germline CDR1 is SGHAT and CDR2 FQNNGV. The chain's CDR3 is CASSPVPYTDTQYF. CDR3 DNA sequence: TGTGCCAGCAGCCCAGTCCCGTACACAGATACGCAGTATTTT. The whole variable domain, remainder taken from reference TRBV11-2 and TRBJ2-3, is EAGVAQSPRYKIIEKRQSVAFWCNPISGHATLYWYQQILGQGPKLLIQFQNNGVVDDSQLPKDRFSAERLKGVDSTLKIQPAKLEDSAVYLCASSPVPYTDTQYFGPGTRLTVL.

The V and J genes are TRBV9 and TRBJ2-1; TRBD2 aligns across 13 bases. Germline V gives CDR1 SGDLS, CDR2 YYNGEE. With 4 bases clipped from V and 6 bases from J, the junction kept 4 bases outside the gene matches. The CDR3 has 15 residues. In DNA form, the CDR3 reads TGTGCCAGCAGCACAACTAGCGGGAGGGCCAATGAGCAGTTCTTC. Translation: CASSTTSGRANEQFF.

This chain links TRBV10-3 with TRBJ2-6; tentative D call: TRBD1 (6 bases). This CDR3 is 16 amino acids long. The V end was cut by 4 bases, the J end by 0 bases, with 10 bases between. Germline V CDR1 and CDR2: ENHRY, SYGVKD. The CDR3 loop is CAISAQGSSGANVLTF. CDR3 bases: TGTGCCATCAGTGCCCAGGGGAGCTCTGGGGCCAACGTCCTGACTTTC.

The chain carries TRBV6-1 and TRBJ1-1; D might be TRBD1 (5 bases). Germline CDR1 is MNHNS and CDR2 is SASEGT. With 6 bases removed from V and 2 bases from J, the gap between germline ends came to 13 bases. The CDR3 contains 14 residues. In DNA, the CDR3 is TGTGCCAGCAGCCTTTACGGGGGAAACACTGAAGCTTTCTTT. Its protein is CASSLYGGNTEAFF.

The rearrangement joins TRBV28 to TRBJ1-5, with D possibly being TRBD1 (6 bases). Trimming removed 3 bases at V and 6 bases at J, with 15 bases between. The CDR3 contains 15 residues. Germline V CDR1 and CDR2: MDHEN, SYDVKM. The DNA for the CDR3 is TGTGCCAGCAGTTTTACCGGCGGGGGCGGTCAGCCCCAGCATTTT. This codes for CASSFTGGGGQPQHF.

This chain joins TRBV5-8 and TRBJ2-7; 13 bases align to TRBD2. Germline trimming cut 4 bases from V and 6 bases from J; bases unmatched to any gene: 13. CDR3 size: 17 residues. Germline CDR1 is SGHTS and CDR2 is YDEGEE. CDR3 region: CASSPPPTSGRVGEQYF. The CDR3 DNA reads as TGTGCCAGCAGCCCGCCCCCTACTAGCGGGAGGGTGGGCGAGCAGTACTTC.

The chain is built from TRBV14 and TRBJ2-3; tentatively, D is TRBD2 (5 bases). This CDR3 contains 16 residues. Germline CDR1 SGHDN, CDR2 FVKESK. V was cut by 3 bases and J by 0 bases, with 13 bases left in between. The CDR3 DNA reads as TGTGCCAGCAGCCAGTATTGGGGAGCTAGCACAGATACGCAGTATTTT. Amino acids: CASSQYWGASTDTQYF.

This chain uses TRBV4-1 with TRBJ2-5, with no clear D. The CDR3 has 13 amino acids. CDR1 and CDR2 (germline): MGHRA, YSYEKL. V dropped 3 bases and J dropped 2 bases, with 7 bases sitting between them. The CDR3 sequence: CASSQRAQETQYF. The CDR3 nucleotides read TGCGCCAGCAGCCAGAGAGCTCAAGAGACCCAGTACTTC.

The count of this clone is one. This chain connects TRBV20-1 to TRBJ2-3; 8 bases fit TRBD1. The CDR3 has 10 amino acids. From germline, CDR1 is DFQATT and CDR2 SNEGSKA (reference sequence). V shed 6 bases, J shed 11 bases, and the junction held 4 bases outside the gene matches. CDR3 loop: CSADRVGQYF. The CDR3 DNA is TGCAGTGCGGACAGGGTGGGGCAGTATTTT.

The chain joins TRBV6-1 to TRBJ1-5, with D hard to call. The ends were cut back, 7 bases at V and 5 bases at J, with 9 bases in the middle. The length of the CDR3 is 12 residues. Germline CDR1 MNHNS, CDR2 SASEGT. DNA of the CDR3: TGTGCCAGCAAATTCGGGGATCAGCCCCAGCATTTT. Translated: CASKFGDQPQHF.

The genes are TRBV2 and TRBJ2-7; no definite D call. Trimming stripped 6 bases from V and 3 bases from J, with 18 bases between. Germline V gives CDR1 SNHLY, CDR2 FYNNEI. The CDR3 is made up of 15 amino acids. The CDR3 spells CASRMGRTQIYEQYF. As DNA, the CDR3 is TGTGCCAGCAGGATGGGAAGGACCCAGATCTACGAGCAGTACTTC.

V usage is TRBV4-2 and J usage is TRBJ2-7, with no clear D. The CDR3 is 15 residues long. The germline V and J ends were trimmed by 5 bases and 2 bases, with 16 bases remaining between them. Per the germline V gene, CDR1 is LGHNA and CDR2 is YNFKEQ. The CDR3 sequence is CASSLAFGSTYEQYF. The DNA for the CDR3 is TGTGCCAGCAGCTTGGCCTTCGGCTCTACCTACGAGCAGTACTTC.

CDR3 sequence (DNA): TGCAGCGTCGGAGGGACTAGCGGGAGTATAAATGAGCAGTTCTTC. Translating it yields CSVGGTSGSINEQFF. The chain uses TRBV29-1 and TRBJ2-1; 14 bases are a match to TRBD2. The CDR3 has 15 residues. Germline assignment: CDR1 SQVTM and CDR2 ANQGSEA. V shed 6 bases and J 7 bases; nucleotides not matched to a gene: 8.

The rearrangement joins TRBV5-1 to TRBJ1-2; 11 bases are a match to TRBD1. Germline V gene lookup returns CDR1 SGHRS and CDR2 YFSETQ. The trim removed 6 bases at V and 6 bases at J, leaving 4 bases unmatched. The CDR3 length is 13 residues. This CDR3 is CASIGQGADGYTF. The CDR3 bases are TGCGCCAGCATCGGACAGGGGGCTGATGGCTACACCTTC.

The chain employs TRBV28 and TRBJ2-4; no reliable D call. The CDR3 runs 16 residues. Germline CDR1 is MDHEN and CDR2 is SYDVKM. Trimming stripped 6 bases from V and 0 bases from J, with 15 bases between. The CDR3 sequence: CASSLTWNLAKNIQYF. The CDR3 DNA sequence: TGTGCCAGCAGCCTCACCTGGAACCTAGCCAAAAACATTCAGTACTTC.

The chain carries TRBV28 and TRBJ1-1; D call uncertain. Deletions cut 8 bases from V and 3 bases from J, with 4 bases between. Germline CDR1 is MDHEN and CDR2 is SYDVKM. This CDR3 is 10 amino acids long. CDR3 bases: TGTGCCAGCGCTGACACTGAAGCTTTCTTT. It is translated as CASADTEAFF. Using reference TRBV28 and TRBJ1-1 for the parts outside the CDR3, the full variable domain is DVKVTQSSRYLVKRTGEKVFLECVQDMDHENMFWYRQDPGLGLRLIYFSYDVKMKEKGDIPEGYSVSREKKERFSLILESASTNQTSMYLCASADTEAFFGQGTRLTVV.